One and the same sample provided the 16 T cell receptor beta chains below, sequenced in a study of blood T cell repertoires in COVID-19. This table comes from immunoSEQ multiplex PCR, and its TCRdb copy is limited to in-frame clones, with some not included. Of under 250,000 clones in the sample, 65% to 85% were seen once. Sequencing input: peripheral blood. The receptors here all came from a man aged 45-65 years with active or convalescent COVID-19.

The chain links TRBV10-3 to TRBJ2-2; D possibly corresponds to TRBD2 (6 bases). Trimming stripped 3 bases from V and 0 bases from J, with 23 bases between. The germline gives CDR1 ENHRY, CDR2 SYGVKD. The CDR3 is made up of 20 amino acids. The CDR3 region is CAISESGGRVELPNTGELFF. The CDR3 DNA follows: TGTGCCATCAGTGAATCCGGGGGTAGGGTCGAGCTCCCGAACACCGGGGAGCTGTTTTTT.

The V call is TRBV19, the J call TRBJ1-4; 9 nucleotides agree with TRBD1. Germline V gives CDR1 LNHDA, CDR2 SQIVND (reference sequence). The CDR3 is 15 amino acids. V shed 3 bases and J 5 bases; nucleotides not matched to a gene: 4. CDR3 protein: CASSIPGTGNEKLFF. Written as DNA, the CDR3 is TGTGCCAGTAGTATCCCCGGGACAGGGAATGAAAAACTGTTTTTT.

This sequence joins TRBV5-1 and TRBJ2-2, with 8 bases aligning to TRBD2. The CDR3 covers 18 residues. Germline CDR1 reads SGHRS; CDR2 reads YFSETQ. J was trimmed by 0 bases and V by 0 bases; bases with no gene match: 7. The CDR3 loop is CASSLVDRGGTNTGELFF. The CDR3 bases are TGCGCCAGCAGCTTGGTGGATCGGGGGGGAACGAACACCGGGGAGCTGTTTTTT.

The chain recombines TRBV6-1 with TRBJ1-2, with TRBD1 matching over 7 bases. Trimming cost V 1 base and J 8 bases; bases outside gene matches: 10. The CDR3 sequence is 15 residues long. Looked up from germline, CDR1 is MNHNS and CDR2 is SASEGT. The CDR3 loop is CASSEGRGDSWGYTF. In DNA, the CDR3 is TGTGCCAGCAGTGAAGGAAGGGGGGACAGTTGGGGCTACACCTTC.

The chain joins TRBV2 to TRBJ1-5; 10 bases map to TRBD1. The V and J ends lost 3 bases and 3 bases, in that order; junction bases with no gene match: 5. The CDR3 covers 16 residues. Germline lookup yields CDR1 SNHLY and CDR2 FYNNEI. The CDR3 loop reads CASSDGTGVNNQPQHF. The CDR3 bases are TGTGCCAGCAGTGATGGGACAGGGGTGAACAATCAGCCCCAGCATTTT.

CDR3 in amino acids: CATSSPLGRGIPSNQPQHF. The CDR3 DNA follows: TGTGCCACCAGCAGCCCCCTTGGACGGGGGATCCCCTCTAATCAGCCCCAGCATTTT. The V call is TRBV15, the J call TRBJ1-5, with a weak D call TRBD1 (5 bases). Trimming stripped 3 bases from V and 4 bases from J, with 25 bases between. Looked up from germline, CDR1 is LNHNV and CDR2 is YYDKDF (reference sequence). This CDR3 is built from 19 residues. Filled out from reference TRBV15 and TRBJ1-5, the complete variable domain reads DAMVIQNPRYQVTQFGKPVTLSCSQTLNHNVMYWYQQKSSQAPKLLFHYYDKDFNNEADTPDNFQSRRPNTSFCFLDIRSPGLGDTAMYLCATSSPLGRGIPSNQPQHFGDGTRLSIL.

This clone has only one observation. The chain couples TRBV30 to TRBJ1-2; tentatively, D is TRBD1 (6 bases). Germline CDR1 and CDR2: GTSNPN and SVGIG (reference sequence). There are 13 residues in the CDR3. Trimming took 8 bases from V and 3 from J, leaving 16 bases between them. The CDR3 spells CARNLRGHYGYTF. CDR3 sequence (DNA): TGTGCCCGGAACCTCAGGGGCCACTATGGCTACACCTTC. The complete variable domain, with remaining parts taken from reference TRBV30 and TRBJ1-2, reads SQTIHQWPATLVQPVGSPLSLECTVEGTSNPNLYWYRQAAGRGLQLLFYSVGIGQISSEVPQNLSASRPQDRQFILSSKKLLLSDSGFYLCARNLRGHYGYTFGSGTRLTVV.

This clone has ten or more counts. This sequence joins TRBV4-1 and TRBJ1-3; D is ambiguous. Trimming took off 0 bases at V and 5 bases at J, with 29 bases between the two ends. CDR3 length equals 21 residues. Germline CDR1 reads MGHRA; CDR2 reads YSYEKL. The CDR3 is CASSQDVGRLSKEGGRNTIYF. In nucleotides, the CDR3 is TGCGCCAGCAGCCAAGATGTGGGAAGATTATCGAAGGAGGGAGGAAGAAACACCATATATTTT.

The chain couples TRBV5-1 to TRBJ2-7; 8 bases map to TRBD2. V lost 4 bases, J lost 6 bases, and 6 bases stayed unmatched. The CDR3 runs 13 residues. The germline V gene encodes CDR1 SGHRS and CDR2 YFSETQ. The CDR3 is CASSRGSGVEQYF. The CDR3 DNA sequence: TGCGCCAGCAGCCGGGGTAGCGGGGTCGAGCAGTACTTC.

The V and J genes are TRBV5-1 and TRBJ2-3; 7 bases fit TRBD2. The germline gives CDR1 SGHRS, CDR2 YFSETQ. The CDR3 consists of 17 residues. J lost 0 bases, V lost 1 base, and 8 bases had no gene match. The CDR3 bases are TGCGCCAGCAGCTTGCTCGGGCTAGCGGCTAGCACAGATACGCAGTATTTT. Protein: CASSLLGLAASTDTQYF.

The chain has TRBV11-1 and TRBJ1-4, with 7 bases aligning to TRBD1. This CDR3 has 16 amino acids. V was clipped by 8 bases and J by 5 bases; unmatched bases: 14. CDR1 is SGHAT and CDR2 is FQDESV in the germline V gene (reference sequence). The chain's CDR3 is CASRTPRGKLNEKLFF. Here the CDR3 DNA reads TGTGCCAGCCGTACCCCCAGGGGGAAATTAAATGAAAAACTGTTTTTT.

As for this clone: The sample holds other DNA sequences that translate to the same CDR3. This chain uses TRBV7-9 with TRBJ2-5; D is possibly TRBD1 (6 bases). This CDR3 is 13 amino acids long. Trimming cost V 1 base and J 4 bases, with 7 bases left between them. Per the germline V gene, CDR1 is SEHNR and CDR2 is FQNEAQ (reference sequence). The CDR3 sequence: CASSLVRGETQYF. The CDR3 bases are TGTGCCAGCAGCTTAGTCAGGGGAGAGACCCAGTACTTC.

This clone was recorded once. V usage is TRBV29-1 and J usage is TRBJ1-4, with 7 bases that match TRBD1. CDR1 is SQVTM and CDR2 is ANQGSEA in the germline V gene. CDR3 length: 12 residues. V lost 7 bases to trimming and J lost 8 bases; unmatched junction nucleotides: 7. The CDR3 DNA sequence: TGCAGCGCCAGGGGGGCGGCCGAAAAACTGTTTTTT. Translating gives CSARGAAEKLFF.

The DNA for the CDR3 is TGTGCCAGCAGTGAAACAGGGATAAACACTGAAGCTTTCTTT. Its translation is CASSETGINTEAFF. The chain carries TRBV2 and TRBJ1-1; weak D call: TRBD1 (6 bases). The CDR3 sequence is 14 residues long. CDR1 SNHLY and CDR2 FYNNEI come from the germline V gene. Trimming shortened V by 2 bases and J by 2 bases, and 9 bases separated the two germline ends.

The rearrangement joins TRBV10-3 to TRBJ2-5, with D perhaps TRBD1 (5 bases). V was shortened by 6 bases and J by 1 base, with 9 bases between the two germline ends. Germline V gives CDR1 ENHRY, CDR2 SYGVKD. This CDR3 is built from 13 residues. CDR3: CAIRKTVQETQYF. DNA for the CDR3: TGTGCCATCAGGAAGACAGTCCAAGAGACCCAGTACTTC.

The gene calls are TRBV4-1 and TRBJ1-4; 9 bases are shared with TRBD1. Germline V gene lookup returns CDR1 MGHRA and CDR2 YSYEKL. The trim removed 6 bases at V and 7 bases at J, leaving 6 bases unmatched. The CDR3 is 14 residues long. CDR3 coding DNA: TGCGCCAGCAGACTGGGACAGGGAGGTGAAAAACTGTTTTTT. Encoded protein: CASRLGQGGEKLFF.